This TCR beta chain was identified in a study of blood T cell repertoires in COVID-19. On the study more broadly: The study drew acute and convalescent COVID-19 samples from the United States, Italy and Spain. In each case, the material was cDNA or gDNA derived from T cells, B-cell-depleted T cells, or PBMCs.

V dropped 4 bases and J dropped 5; count of bases not matched to a gene: 7. Germline assignment: CDR1 SGHRS and CDR2 YFSETQ. There are 14 residues in the CDR3. This clone has a handful of counts. Authors' data handling: Estimates of nucleated cell counts were drawn from the amplification of reference gene primers. Clones were read by immunoSEQ multiplex PCR, and TCRdb kept only the in-frame ones, dropping some. That table is the source of V, J and clone size, and D and trimming were worked out from the DNA. The table lists over 70,000 clones, 75% to 90% of them singletons. This chain connects TRBV5-1 to TRBJ2-7, with TRBD1 matching 9 bases. The receptor was isolated from an elderly man with acute or convalescent COVID-19. The sequenced sample was peripheral blood. CDR3 DNA: TGCGCCAGCAGCCCGACTCGGACAGGGGACGAGCAGTACTTC. Amino acids: CASSPTRTGDEQYF.